The clone carrying this TCR beta chain was counted between two and nine times. Its target is not known. The source of the sample is a study of T cells after yellow fever vaccination. Findings of the study overall: Researchers report a weaker secondary response that nonetheless peaked faster, day 5 versus 15. Clones that expanded after primary vaccination mostly reappeared after the booster (less than 98% CD4, roughly 90% CD8). A minor fraction of clonotypes spanned both CD4 and CD8 compartments.

Researchers made TCR cDNA using 5'RACE template switching, and this step added a universal primer site and UMIs. TCRdb itself ran the 5' RACE reads through MiXCR, one entry per CDR3 protein. This repertoire shows more than 350,000 distinct CDR3 sequences, approximately 10% found once; its top ten account for less than 20%. The CDR3 contains 15 residues. V shed 2 bases and J shed 5 bases, with 13 bases lying between them. CDR1 and CDR2 (germline): SEHNR, FQNEAQ (reference sequence). Specimen: PBMCs, collected on the day of the first yellow fever vaccination. The chain joins TRBV7-9 to TRBJ1-5; D possibly corresponds to TRBD1 (6 bases). This TCR was recovered from a man aged 18 to 30 who received the YFV17D yellow fever vaccine. DNA of the CDR3: TGTGCCAGCAGCTTAAACAGGGAAGAGGATCAGCCCCAGCATTTT. Protein: CASSLNREEDQPQHF.